These 24 T cell receptor beta chains were all obtained from the same sample, sequenced in a study of patients and donors after allogeneic stem cell transplantation. In TCRdb, the RT-PCR reads were re-called with MiXCR into one record per CDR3 protein. The table records about 200,000 distinct CDR3 sequences, 35% to 45% of them present only once. Sequencing used blood, either unsorted or a sorted T cell fraction (not recorded which). The source is a human donor who was either an allogeneic HSCT recipient or a stem cell or donor lymphocyte infusion donor (not recorded which). It is not recorded whose cells these are; they may come from a transplant donor.

This clonotype was detected a few times. The chain uses TRBV12-3 or TRBV12-4 and TRBJ2-3; TRBD1 agrees at 9 bases. The CDR3 covers 14 residues. J gave up 7 bases and V 6 bases, and 8 bases lay outside the gene matches. CDR3 sequence: CASRPGTGMNTQYF. DNA of the CDR3: TGTGCCAGCAGACCAGGGACAGGGATGAATACGCAGTATTTT.

This clonotype appeared a few times. The chain links TRBV3-1 to TRBJ1-1; 7 bases line up with TRBD1. The J segment lost 8 bases and the V segment lost 6 bases, leaving 6 bases of the junction unmatched. In germline, CDR1 is LGHDT, CDR2 YNNKEL (reference sequence). The CDR3 sequence is 12 residues long. The CDR3 region is CASRGTAREAFF. As DNA, the CDR3 is TGTGCCAGCAGGGGGACAGCCCGCGAAGCTTTCTTT. The variable domain in full, completed from reference TRBV3-1 and TRBJ1-1, reads DTAVSQTPKYLVTQMGNDKSIKCEQNLGHDTMYWYKQDSKKFLKIMFSYNNKELIINETVPNRFSPKSPDKAHLNLHINSLELGDSAVYFCASRGTAREAFFGQGTRLTVV.

The rearrangement links TRBV5-5 to TRBJ1-3; unclear D gene. The CDR3 runs to 14 residues. Germline V gives CDR1 SGHKS, CDR2 YYEKEE (reference sequence). V lost 4 bases, J lost 7 bases, and 15 bases lay in between. CDR3 residues: CASSLPMSWNTIYF. The CDR3 bases are TGTGCCAGCAGCCTGCCGATGAGTTGGAACACCATATATTTT.

CDR3 DNA sequence: TGTGCCAGCTCACAAACAGGGGTCCCAAGCGACGCTGAAGCTTTCTTT. Translating gives CASSQTGVPSDAEAFF. The chain carries TRBV18 and TRBJ1-1; TRBD1 matches 7 bases. The CDR3 loop spans 16 amino acids. Trimming cost V 4 bases and J 6 bases; bases outside gene matches: 14. Germline V gene sequence: CDR1 KGHSH, CDR2 LQKENI.

This clonotype has more than one count but fewer than ten. V is TRBV14 and J is TRBJ1-2; a weak D match, TRBD1 (5 bases). V was pared by 4 bases and J by 3 bases, with 21 bases between. Germline V lookup: CDR1 SGHDN, CDR2 FVKESK. This CDR3 contains 17 residues. The chain's CDR3 is CASSLLTSPDSYYGYTF. CDR3 nucleotides: TGTGCCAGCAGCCTACTCACATCCCCCGACAGCTACTATGGCTACACCTTC.

CDR3 in amino acids: CSASGTGNQPQHF. The CDR3 region has the DNA TGCAGTGCTTCCGGGACAGGCAATCAGCCCCAGCATTTT. This chain joins TRBV20-1 and TRBJ1-5, with 7 bases matching TRBD1. The CDR3 contains 13 residues. Germline V gene sequence: CDR1 DFQATT, CDR2 SNEGSKA (reference sequence). V gave up 5 bases and J gave up 2 bases; unmatched junction bases: 3.

V gene TRBV7-9 combines with J gene TRBJ2-3; no clear D. V was shortened by 5 bases and J by 2 bases, with 20 bases between the two germline ends. CDR3 length: 17 residues. Germline V gene lookup returns CDR1 SEHNR and CDR2 FQNEAQ (reference sequence). In nucleotides, the CDR3 is TGTGCCAGCAGCCTGTTCGGAGTCTCCCGCCACACAGATACGCAGTATTTT. Its protein product is CASSLFGVSRHTDTQYF. Full variable domain (outside the CDR3, taken from reference TRBV7-9 and TRBJ2-3): DTGVSQNPRHKITKRGQNVTFRCDPISEHNRLYWYRQTLGQGPEFLTYFQNEAQLEKSRLLSDRFSAERPKGSFSTLEIQRTEQGDSAMYLCASSLFGVSRHTDTQYFGPGTRLTVL.

This clonotype was seen only a few times. The chain carries TRBV20-1 and TRBJ1-2; 10 bases fit TRBD1. The CDR3 covers 15 residues. Germline CDR1 is DFQATT and CDR2 is SNEGSKA (reference sequence). V shed 6 bases and J 2 bases; nucleotides not matched to a gene: 9. The DNA for the CDR3 is TGCAGTGCGATAGGGACAGGGGACGAGAACTATGGCTACACCTTC. This gives the protein CSAIGTGDENYGYTF.

This rearrangement joins TRBV7-6 to TRBJ1-6; D not certain. The CDR3 extends over 14 amino acids. V was shortened by 0 bases and J by 11 bases, with 11 bases between the two germline ends. CDR1 SGHVS and CDR2 FNYEAQ come from the germline V gene. CDR3 sequence (DNA): TGTGCCAGCAGCTTAGCGACTGAGTTTGCACCCCTCCACTTT. Residues: CASSLATEFAPLHF. The full variable domain, rest sourced from reference TRBV7-6 and TRBJ1-6, is GAGVSQSPRYKVTKRGQDVALRCDPISGHVSLYWYRQALGQGPEFLTYFNYEAQQDKSGLPNDRFSAERPEGSISTLTIQRTEQRDSAMYRCASSLATEFAPLHFGNGTRLTVT.

This chain uses TRBV5-1 with TRBJ1-5; D remains ambiguous. V was cut by 4 bases and J by 3 bases, with 11 bases left in between. Germline V gene data show CDR1 as SGHRS and CDR2 as YFSETQ. The CDR3 covers 14 residues. The CDR3 nucleotides are TGCGCCAGCAGCCAAGGATCGGTCAATCAGCCCCAGCATTTT. Amino acids: CASSQGSVNQPQHF.

The CDR3 nucleotides are TGTGCCAGCAGTTTACGGGGAAGTGGAGAGACCCAGTACTTC. This gives the protein CASSLRGSGETQYF. The chain is built from TRBV12-3 or TRBV12-4 and TRBJ2-5, with D perhaps matching TRBD2 (5 bases). V was cut by 2 bases and J by 4 bases, with 11 bases left in between. The CDR3 is 14 residues long.

This clonotype was recorded a few times. J is TRBJ1-4 and V is TRBV20-1; unclear D gene. CDR1 is DFQATT, CDR2 SNEGSKA, per germline (reference sequence). The V and J ends lost 7 bases and 7 bases respectively, with 10 bases between them. The CDR3 has 11 residues. Here the CDR3 reads CSGFRAEKLFF. DNA of the CDR3: TGCAGTGGGTTCCGTGCTGAAAAACTGTTTTTT.

The chain uses TRBV4-1 and TRBJ2-1, with D possibly being TRBD2 (7 bases). The V end lost 1 base, the J end lost 4 bases, and 14 bases lay between the germline ends. The CDR3 length is 16 residues. Germline V gene sequence: CDR1 MGHRA, CDR2 YSYEKL. CDR3 sequence reads: CASSQGVGGGYNEQFF. DNA for the CDR3: TGCGCCAGCAGCCAAGGCGTAGGGGGGGGATACAATGAGCAGTTCTTC.

This chain links TRBV6-5 with TRBJ1-6; 9 nucleotides agree with TRBD1. Unmatched junction bases numbered 8, after V lost 5 bases and J lost 9 bases. The CDR3 contains 15 residues. Per germline, CDR1 MNHEY and CDR2 SVGAGI. CDR3 in amino acids: CASSKTGTGISPLHF. The CDR3 DNA reads TGTGCCAGCAGTAAAACCGGGACAGGGATTTCACCCCTCCACTTT.

J is TRBJ1-5 and V is TRBV2; 8 bases align to TRBD1. The germline V gene encodes CDR1 SNHLY and CDR2 FYNNEI. The CDR3 length is 13 residues. Unmatched junction bases numbered 2, after V lost 6 bases and J lost 4 bases. CDR3 amino acids: CASRGQANQPQHF. CDR3 bases: TGTGCCAGCAGGGGACAGGCTAATCAGCCCCAGCATTTT.

The chain is built from TRBV15 and TRBJ2-3, with 7 bases identical to TRBD2. The CDR3 is made up of 16 amino acids. The germline CDR1 and CDR2 sequences are LNHNV and YYDKDF (reference sequence). V trimming: 5 bases; J trimming: 2 bases; junction bases outside the gene matches: 10. The CDR3 reads CATSPGLAVVTDTQYF. CDR3 sequence (DNA): TGTGCCACCAGCCCTGGGCTAGCGGTCGTCACAGATACGCAGTATTTT.

This clonotype came up a few times. V is TRBV7-8 and J is TRBJ1-3, with D possibly being TRBD1 (6 bases). From germline, CDR1 is SGHVS and CDR2 FQNEAQ. The V gene lost 5 bases and the J gene lost 7 bases, with 21 bases spanning the gap. This CDR3 spans 16 amino acids. CDR3 in DNA: TGTGCCAGCAGCGGGCCTCAGGGGTTAGAGCGTAACACCATATATTTT. Translation gives CASSGPQGLERNTIYF.

J is TRBJ2-7 and V is TRBV15, with D possibly TRBD1 on 6 matching bases. This CDR3 is built from 12 residues. V was cut by 6 bases and J by 4 bases, with 10 bases left in between. The germline V gene encodes CDR1 LNHNV and CDR2 YYDKDF (reference sequence). CDR3 loop: CATSKDRYEQYF. The DNA for the CDR3 is TGTGCCACCAGTAAGGACAGATACGAGCAGTACTTC.

The chain joins TRBV12-3 or TRBV12-4 to TRBJ1-1, with D unclear. The CDR3 totals 13 residues. V lost 1 base and J lost 3, with 6 bases in between. The CDR3 sequence: CASSLGLYTEAFF. The CDR3 coding sequence is TGTGCCAGCAGTTTAGGTCTTTACACTGAAGCTTTCTTT.

This clonotype occurred many times. This chain connects TRBV28 to TRBJ1-2; D might be TRBD1 (6 bases). V lost 5 bases and J 5 bases, leaving 15 bases between the germline ends. Germline CDR1 and CDR2: MDHEN and SYDVKM. The CDR3 is 14 residues long. Written as DNA, the CDR3 is TGTGCCAGCAGTCATAGGCCTAGGGGGTATGGCTACACCTTC. This encodes CASSHRPRGYGYTF.

This clonotype has more than one count but fewer than ten. The V gene is TRBV5-1, the J gene TRBJ2-7, with a weak D call TRBD1 (5 bases). V lost 0 bases and J 4 bases, leaving 8 bases between the germline ends. Germline V CDR1 and CDR2: SGHRS, YFSETQ. The CDR3 totals 13 residues. The CDR3 is CASSLAPGYEQYF. In DNA form, the CDR3 reads TGCGCCAGCAGCTTGGCCCCAGGGTACGAGCAGTACTTC.

This clonotype has a handful of counts. The chain couples TRBV3-1 to TRBJ1-1; 11 nucleotides match TRBD1. V shed 4 bases and J 5 bases; nucleotides not matched to a gene: 3. Germline V CDR1 and CDR2: LGHDT, YNNKEL (reference sequence). CDR3 size: 14 residues. The CDR3 nucleotides read TGTGCCAGCAGCCCGGACAGGGGGCGAACTGAAGCTTTCTTT. The encoded protein is CASSPDRGRTEAFF.

The gene calls are TRBV12-3 or TRBV12-4 and TRBJ1-5; D perhaps matches TRBD1 (5 bases). CDR3 length equals 15 residues. The V end was cut by 6 bases, the J end by 6 bases, with 18 bases between. Here the CDR3 DNA reads TGTGCCAGCAGCCCGACCGGAGGGGCGGGTCAGCCCCAGCATTTT. Translating gives CASSPTGGAGQPQHF.

This rearrangement joins TRBV13 to TRBJ2-2; D unresolved. The CDR3 is 14 amino acids. CDR1 and CDR2 from the germline V gene are PRHDT and FYEKMQ (reference sequence). V shed 8 bases and J shed 0 bases, with 10 bases lying between them. CDR3 sequence: CASPPTPNTGELFF. DNA for the CDR3: TGTGCCAGCCCCCCAACACCGAACACCGGGGAGCTGTTTTTT.